This T cell receptor beta chain was documented in a study of T cells in Graves' hyperthyroidism and ophthalmopathy. There were TCR beta CDR3 regions amplified from RNA transcripts. An initial round of RT-PCR targeting the TCR CDR3 relied on the HTBI primer set. TCRdb called the multiplex PCR reads again in MiXCR, with one record for every CDR3 protein. Of a few hundred thousand distinct CDR3 sequences in the sample, around 14% are singletons; the top ten hold less than 9.5%. The CDR3 totals 13 residues. Germline values: CDR1 MNHEY, CDR2 SMNVEV (reference sequence). Trimming took off 0 bases at V and 10 bases at J, with 11 bases between the two ends. This clonotype appeared many times.

The chain carries TRBV27 and TRBJ2-3, with D unclear. The sequenced sample consisted of blood. This receptor was identified in a woman aged 30 to 39 with Graves' hyperthyroidism. CDR3 nucleotides: TGTGCCAGCAGTTTATCGGATCTAGGACCGCAGTATTTT. Translation gives CASSLSDLGPQYF.